This section outlines one T cell receptor (beta chain) sequence together with its context. This entry belongs to a study of T-cell reconstitution after alpha-beta-depleted transplantation in children. Trimming stripped 4 bases from V and 6 bases from J, with 17 bases between. Germline values: CDR1 SGHRS, CDR2 YFSETQ. CDR3 length: 15 residues. Library preparation (for TCRbeta) was performed with unique molecular identifiers. MiXCR, run by TCRdb on the PCR reads, gives a single entry per CDR3 protein. Of approximately 350,000 distinct CDR3 sequences detected, about an eighth appear once; the ten largest clones hold 4.3%.

The chain recombines TRBV5-1 with TRBJ1-5; D is unresolved. The sequencing used PBMCs, collected from the stem cell graft. The sequence was collected from a human donor who donated a stem cell graft to a child with Fanconi anemia. The CDR3 nucleotides read TGCGCCAGCAGCCCCGACACGGGCGGGCGTCAGCCCCAGCATTTT. Amino acids: CASSPDTGGRQPQHF.